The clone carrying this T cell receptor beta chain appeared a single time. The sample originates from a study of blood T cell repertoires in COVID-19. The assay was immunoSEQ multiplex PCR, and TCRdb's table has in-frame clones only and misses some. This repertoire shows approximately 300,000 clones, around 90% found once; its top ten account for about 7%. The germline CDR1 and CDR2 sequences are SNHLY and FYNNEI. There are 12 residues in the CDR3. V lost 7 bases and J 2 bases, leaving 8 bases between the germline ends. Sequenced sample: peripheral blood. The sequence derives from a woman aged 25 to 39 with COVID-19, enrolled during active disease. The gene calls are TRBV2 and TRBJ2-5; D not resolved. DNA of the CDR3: TGTGCCAGCATGTCTAGGCAAGAGACCCAGTACTTC. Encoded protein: CASMSRQETQYF.